These T cell receptor beta chains were read from a single sample in a study of control samples from healthy donors and cancer patients. Measured with immunoSEQ multiplex PCR; TCRdb has only the in-frame clones, and not every one. The data show under 150,000 clones, about 95% seen once. The sample comprised blood. Receptor source: a man aged 25 to 40 in good health. The CDR3 runs from the conserved cysteine through the conserved F or W. The D gene is left open where the match is weak. For some rows the clone size is stated as once, few or many, or as a class when expanded; others skip it.

v_call	j_call	d_call	clone_size	cdr3_nt	cdr3_aa
TRBV27	TRBJ1-4	.	.	TGTGCCAGCAGCCCCCATACTAATGAAAAACTGTTTTTT	CASSPHTNEKLFF
TRBV6-2/TRBV6-3	TRBJ2-1	.	once	TGTGCCAGCAGCCCAAACTCAGGGGCCTACAATGAGCAGTTCTTC	CASSPNSGAYNEQFF
TRBV5-1	TRBJ2-3	TRBD2	.	TGCGCCAGCAGCTTGACCCCTAGCGGTACTAGCACAGATACGCAGTATTTT	CASSLTPSGTSTDTQYF
TRBV19	TRBJ2-3	TRBD2	.	TGTGCCAGCCGTACACTAGCGGGGGGGATACAACATACGCAGTATTTT	CASRTLAGGIQHTQYF
TRBV19	TRBJ1-5	TRBD1	.	TGTGCCAGTAGGACAGGGGTAGCTCAGCCCCAGCATTTT	CASRTGVAQPQHF
TRBV19	TRBJ1-4	.	.	TGTGCCAGTAGTATAGTTCAGGGAAAGCTGTTTTTT	CASSIVQGKLFF
TRBV2	TRBJ2-7	.	once	TGTGCCAGCAGTGTCGGTTACGAGCAGTACTTC	CASSVGYEQYF
TRBV4-1	TRBJ1-1	TRBD1	.	TGCGCCAGCAGCCAAGCCCCTGACAGGGCGAAATTGAACACTGAAGCTTTCTTT	CASSQAPDRAKLNTEAFF
TRBV11-3	TRBJ2-3	.	.	TGTGCCAGCAGCTTAGGAGGGGGGGTAACAGATACGCAGTATTTT	CASSLGGGVTDTQYF
TRBV10-2	TRBJ1-1	.	.	TGCGCCAGCCGTGCCAGCATGAACACTGAAGCTTTCTTT	CASRASMNTEAFF
TRBV19	TRBJ2-1	TRBD1	.	TGTGCCAGTACTCCGGGACAGGGTATGTTCAATGAGCAGTTCTTC	CASTPGQGMFNEQFF
TRBV2	TRBJ1-1	.	.	TGTGCCAGCAGTGATGACAGGAGTACTTACACTGAAGCTTTCTTT	CASSDDRSTYTEAFF
TRBV7-2	TRBJ1-5	TRBD1	.	TGTGCCAGCAGCTTATGGACAGGGGCTCAGGGGCAGCATTTT	CASSLWTGAQGQHF
TRBV24-1	TRBJ2-2	TRBD1	.	TGTGCCACCAGTGATGAGGGACAGGGGGCCGGGGAGCTGTTTTTT	CATSDEGQGAGELFF
TRBV18	TRBJ1-1	.	.	TGTGCCAGCTCACCCCAGGGACGGAACACTGAAGCTTTCTTT	CASSPQGRNTEAFF
TRBV6-6	TRBJ2-3	.	once	TGTGCCAGCAGTTACCCCCACCGGGACGCAGATACGCAGTATTTT	CASSYPHRDADTQYF
TRBV5-4	TRBJ1-1	.	.	TGTGCCAGCAGCTTGGTTTCCGAGGGGAACACTGAAGCTTTCTTT	CASSLVSEGNTEAFF
TRBV10-2	TRBJ2-5	.	.	TGCGCCAGCAGGTGGCGGAACCAAGAGACCCAGTACTTC	CASRWRNQETQYF
TRBV4-2	TRBJ1-5	.	.	TGTGCCAGCAGCCAAGCCATCGTGGCGAGAAGTGGCCAGCCCCAGCATTTT	CASSQAIVARSGQPQHF
TRBV6-5	TRBJ2-7	TRBD1	.	TGTGCCAGCAGGGACAGGGGGTTGGGGGAGCAGTACTTC	CASRDRGLGEQYF
TRBV6-2/TRBV6-3	TRBJ2-5	.	.	TGTGCCAGCAGTTCCAGGATCGTCCAAGAGACCCAGTACTTC	CASSSRIVQETQYF
TRBV6-2/TRBV6-3	TRBJ1-1	.	.	TGTGCCAGCAGTTACGGCCCGGGACGGAGGACCACTGAAGCTTTCTTT	CASSYGPGRRTTEAFF
TRBV2	TRBJ2-2	TRBD1	.	TGTGCCAGCGAACAGGGGGGCGACACCGGGGAGCTGTTTTTT	CASEQGGDTGELFF